The T cell receptor (beta chain) under discussion was sequenced for a study of blood T cell repertoires in COVID-19. Study context: Sites across the United States, Italy and Spain contributed samples from acute and convalescent COVID-19.

There are 14 residues in the CDR3. V lost 7 bases, J lost 6 bases, and 9 bases stayed unmatched. CDR1 and CDR2 from the germline V gene are MDHEN and SYDVKM. TCRdb's copy holds only in-frame clones and misses some; the assay was immunoSEQ multiplex PCR. The sample yields about 280,000 clones, 75% to 90% seen once. Cohorts were assigned according to the clinical history that participants reported. V usage is TRBV28 and J usage is TRBJ2-7, with TRBD2 matching 10 bases. This TCR was recovered from a young woman with acute COVID-19. Sequenced material: PBMCs or T cells enriched from blood (not recorded which). In DNA, the CDR3 is TGTGCCAGCACTAGCGGGAGTGGGTGGGGCGAGCAGTACTTC. Encoded protein: CASTSGSGWGEQYF.